The source of this TCR beta chain is a study of blood T cell repertoires in COVID-19. About the study: Spain, Italy and the United States supplied samples that represented acute and convalescent COVID-19.

V lost 0 bases, J lost 2 bases, and 14 bases lay in between. The CDR3 is made up of 16 amino acids. Germline V gene sequence: CDR1 SGHDT, CDR2 YYEEEE. Clones were read by immunoSEQ multiplex PCR, and TCRdb kept only the in-frame ones, dropping some. The data hold about 160,000 clones, with approximately 86% observed a single time. V and J are TRBV5-6 and TRBJ1-2; D may be TRBD1 (6 bases). This sequence was found in a man aged 65-85 years with acute or convalescent COVID-19. Sample: peripheral blood. The CDR3 sequence is CASSLVGAQQNYGYTF. Written as DNA, the CDR3 is TGTGCCAGCAGCTTGGTGGGGGCCCAACAAAACTATGGCTACACCTTC.